The clone carrying this T cell receptor beta chain has only one observation. The study drew participants aged about 18 to 90 years from some 25 US areas. Original analysis: Reference gene primers were amplified, and this amplification served to estimate nucleated cell counts. The data were produced by immunoSEQ multiplex PCR, yet TCRdb's version contains in-frame clones alone and is incomplete. V and J calls and clone size come straight from that table; D and trimming were deduced from the DNA. The table lists around 250,000 clones, 91% of them singletons, with about 1.2% in the top ten. Germline trimming cut 4 bases from V and 9 bases from J; bases unmatched to any gene: 5. Germline-derived CDR1 and CDR2 are LNHDA and SQIVND (reference sequence). This CDR3 contains 13 residues. This record comes from a study of blood T cell repertoires in COVID-19. Across the study: Researchers got acute and convalescent COVID-19 samples from the United States, Italy and Spain. PBMCs, B-cell-depleted T cells, or T cells were the source of the cDNA or gDNA that made up the material.

Input material: PBMCs or T cells enriched from blood (not recorded which). The chain is built from TRBV19 and TRBJ2-1, with 8 bases lining up with TRBD1. The receptor's source is a human donor in a cohort exposed to, infected with or recovered from COVID-19 (not recorded which). The donor label of this sample is uncertain. Here the CDR3 reads CASSTQGASEQFF. CDR3 DNA sequence: TGTGCCAGTAGTACCCAGGGGGCCAGTGAGCAGTTCTTC.